Listed below are T cell receptor beta chains from one sample, sequenced in a study of monozygotic twins with cystic fibrosis. TCRdb's copy holds only in-frame clones and misses some; the assay was immunoSEQ multiplex PCR. The sample consists of around 23,000 clones, about 91% of them appearing once. The sample comprised blood. Receptor source: a girl aged 2-15 years with cystic fibrosis. Both conserved end residues are part of each CDR3.

v_call cdr3_aa
TRBV7-8 CASSLSSYSNQPQHF
TRBV25-1 CASSERTGTTEKLFF
TRBV7-2 CASSLATRGYEQFF
TRBV5-6 CASSGTGTSGKQYF
TRBV14 CASSQDIGVTGELFF
TRBV6-5 CASSYNPANEKLFF
TRBV25-1 CASSEIGGRAEAFF
TRBV28 CASSPEAGRETETQYF
TRBV7-2 CASSSQVGEGQPQHF
TRBV5-6 CASSLDRSSYEQYF
TRBV6-5 CASRTHGELFF
TRBV6-5 CASRRGGEQFF
TRBV2 CASRDLLGYTF
TRBV7-6 CASSARQGVEYEQYF
TRBV20-1 CSARGRTMQFF
TRBV29-1 CSVEDIRPGRSYEQYF
TRBV6-5 CASSMTGKQPQHF
TRBV29-1 CSVQQEMNTEAFF
TRBV4-1 CASSQGEGGGYEQYF
TRBV5-1 CASSLGGTANQPQHF
TRBV16 CASSQYPGLSRSGNTIYF
TRBV18 CASSPLLFDRPTDTQYF
TRBV30 CAWSSGRGSNTGELFF
TRBV4-3 CASSRTGSEAFF
TRBV4-1 CASSQDREGTEAFF
TRBV7-2 CASSLRPGGSYEQYF
TRBV9 CASSVGQSLGEQFF
TRBV4-3 CASSLAGRFNEKLFF
TRBV25-1 CASSDPGPILPGNTIYF
TRBV2 CASSEGGGADQPQHF
TRBV14 CASSHLDLSGDGYTF
TRBV29-1 CSVALNAQPNYGYTF
TRBV7-7 CASSPDLTQYF
TRBV29-1 CSCWTGENGYTF
TRBV19 CASRTGFGNTIYF